This entry concerns a single T cell receptor beta chain. Antigen specificity is unknown. The record originates from a study of T cells in Graves' hyperthyroidism and ophthalmopathy. Study conclusions and caveats: Blood held most thyroid clonotypes expanded above 0.001 frequency. The model anticipated ophthalmopathy a median around six months pre-onset.

Amplified regions were TCR beta CDR3 sequences from RNA transcripts. HTBI primers were the set used in a first-round RT-PCR of the TCR CDR3. TCRdb re-derived calls from the multiplex PCR reads in MiXCR, one entry per CDR3 protein. This sample yields approximately 400,000 distinct CDR3 sequences, of which 11% to 15% are seen a single time; approximately 11% belongs to the top ten. The CDR3 spans 14 residues. Germline V lookup: CDR1 MDHEN, CDR2 SYDVKM. V dropped 7 bases and J dropped 7; count of bases not matched to a gene: 12. The authors deemed Graves' hyperthyroidism stable absent ophthalmopathy progression within 18 months.

The sample comprised blood. This TCR was recovered from a woman aged 60-75 years with Graves' hyperthyroidism. The chain recombines TRBV28 with TRBJ1-1; 7 nucleotides match TRBD1. The CDR3 sequence is CASTQSGQKVEAFF. In nucleotides, the CDR3 is TGTGCCAGCACCCAGTCGGGACAGAAAGTTGAAGCTTTCTTT.